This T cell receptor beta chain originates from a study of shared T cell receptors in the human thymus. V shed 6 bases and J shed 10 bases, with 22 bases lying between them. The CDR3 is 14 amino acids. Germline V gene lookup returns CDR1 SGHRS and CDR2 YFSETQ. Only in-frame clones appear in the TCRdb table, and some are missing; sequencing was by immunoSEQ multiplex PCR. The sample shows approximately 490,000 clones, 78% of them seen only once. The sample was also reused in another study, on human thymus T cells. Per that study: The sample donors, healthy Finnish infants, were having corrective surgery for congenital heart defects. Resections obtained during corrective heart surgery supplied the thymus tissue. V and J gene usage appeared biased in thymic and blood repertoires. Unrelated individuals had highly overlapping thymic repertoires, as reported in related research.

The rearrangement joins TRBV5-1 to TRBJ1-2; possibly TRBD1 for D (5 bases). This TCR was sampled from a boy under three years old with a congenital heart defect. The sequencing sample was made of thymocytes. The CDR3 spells CASTVAAERGDYTF. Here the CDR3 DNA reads TGCGCCAGCACCGTAGCAGCGGAGCGGGGCGACTACACCTTC. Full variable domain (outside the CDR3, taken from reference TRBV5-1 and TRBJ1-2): KAGVTQTPRYLIKTRGQQVTLSCSPISGHRSVSWYQQTPGQGLQFLFEYFSETQRNKGNFPGRFSGRQFSNSRSEMNVSTLELGDSALYLCASTVAAERGDYTFGSGTRLTVV.